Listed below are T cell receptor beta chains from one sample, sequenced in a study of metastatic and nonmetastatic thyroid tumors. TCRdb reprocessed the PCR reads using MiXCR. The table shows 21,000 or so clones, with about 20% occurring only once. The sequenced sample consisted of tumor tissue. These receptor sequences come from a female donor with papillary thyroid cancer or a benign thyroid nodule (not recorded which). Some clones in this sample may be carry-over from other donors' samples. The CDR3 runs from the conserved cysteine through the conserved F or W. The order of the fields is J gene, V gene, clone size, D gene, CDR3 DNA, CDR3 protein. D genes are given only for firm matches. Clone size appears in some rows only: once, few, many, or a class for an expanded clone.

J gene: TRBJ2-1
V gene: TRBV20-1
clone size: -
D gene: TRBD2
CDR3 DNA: TGCAGTGCAAAGCGGCTAGCGGGAGGGCCGGAGAATGAGCAGTTCTTC
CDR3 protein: CSAKRLAGGPENEQFF

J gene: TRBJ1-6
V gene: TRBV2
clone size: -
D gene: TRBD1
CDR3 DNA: TGTGCCAGCAGGTCCGGGACAGCTAATTCACCCCTCCACTTT
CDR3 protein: CASRSGTANSPLHF

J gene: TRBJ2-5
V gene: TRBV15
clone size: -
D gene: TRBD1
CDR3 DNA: TGTGCCACCAGCAGAGACAGGGGGCAAGAGACCCAGTACTTC
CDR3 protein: CATSRDRGQETQYF

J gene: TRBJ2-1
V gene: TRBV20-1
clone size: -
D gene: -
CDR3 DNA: TGCAGTGCTAGACTTCCCAGTTCCTACAATGAGCAGTTCTTC
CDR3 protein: CSARLPSSYNEQFF

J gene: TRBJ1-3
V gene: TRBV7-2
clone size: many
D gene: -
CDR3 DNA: TGTGCCAGCAGCACTAACTCTGGAAACACCATATATTTT
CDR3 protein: CASSTNSGNTIYF

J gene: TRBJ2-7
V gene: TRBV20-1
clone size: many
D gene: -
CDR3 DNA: TGCAGTGCTCCAAGGACGGTGAGCTCCTACGAGCAGTACTTC
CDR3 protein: CSAPRTVSSYEQYF

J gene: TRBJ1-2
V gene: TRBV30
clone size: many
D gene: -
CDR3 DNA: TGTGCCTGGAGCCCCGGGGATCGCTACAACTATGGCTACACCTTC
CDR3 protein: CAWSPGDRYNYGYTF

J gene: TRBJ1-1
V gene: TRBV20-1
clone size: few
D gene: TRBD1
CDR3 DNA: TGCAGTGCTAGTAACAGGGGGCGATTAAGAGTGAACACTGAAGCTTTCTTT
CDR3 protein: CSASNRGRLRVNTEAFF

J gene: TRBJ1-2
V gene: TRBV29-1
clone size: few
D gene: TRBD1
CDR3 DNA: TGCAGCGACGGGGGACAGGGGTATGGTGGCTACACCTTC
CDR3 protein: CSDGGQGYGGYTF

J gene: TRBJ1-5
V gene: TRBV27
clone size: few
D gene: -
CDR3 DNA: TGTGCCAGCAGTTTAAAGCACTTTCCAGGATATAGCAATCAGCCCCAGCATTTT
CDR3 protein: CASSLKHFPGYSNQPQHF

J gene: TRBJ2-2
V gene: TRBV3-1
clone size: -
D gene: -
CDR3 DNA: TGTGCCAGCAGCCAAGTCGCGGGCAGCGCGAACACCGGGGAGCTGTTTTTT
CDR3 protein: CASSQVAGSANTGELFF

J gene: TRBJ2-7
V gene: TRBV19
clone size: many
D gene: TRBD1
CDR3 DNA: TGTGCCAGTAGTATGGACGAACAGGGGGCCGTCGAGCAGTACTTC
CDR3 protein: CASSMDEQGAVEQYF

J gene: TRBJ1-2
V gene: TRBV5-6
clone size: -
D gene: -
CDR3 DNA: TGTGCCAGCAGCTTGGCCAAGGACGGCTTATACTATGGCTACACCTTC
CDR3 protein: CASSLAKDGLYYGYTF

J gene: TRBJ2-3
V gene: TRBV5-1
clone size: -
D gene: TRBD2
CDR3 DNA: TGCGCCAGCAGTAGTAGCGGGATCCGCCCAGATACGCAGTATTTT
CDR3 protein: CASSSSGIRPDTQYF

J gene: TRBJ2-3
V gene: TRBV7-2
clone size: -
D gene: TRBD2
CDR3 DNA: TGTGCCAGCAGCTTACTTCCGGGACTAGCGGGCCCAAGCACAGATACGCAGTATTTT
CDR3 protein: CASSLLPGLAGPSTDTQYF

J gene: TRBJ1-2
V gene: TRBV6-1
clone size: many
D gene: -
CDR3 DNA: TGTGCCAGCAGCGGGGGAGGCTACACCTTC
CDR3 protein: CASSGGGYTF

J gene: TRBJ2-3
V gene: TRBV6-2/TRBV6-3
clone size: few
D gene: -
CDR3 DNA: TGTGCCAGCAGTGGAAGTTGGCAGGGGGGAGATACGCAGTATTTT
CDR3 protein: CASSGSWQGGDTQYF

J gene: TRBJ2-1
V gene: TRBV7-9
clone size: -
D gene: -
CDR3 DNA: TGTGCCAGCAGCTTAGTGCAGGGTAGGAATGAGCAGTTCTTC
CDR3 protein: CASSLVQGRNEQFF

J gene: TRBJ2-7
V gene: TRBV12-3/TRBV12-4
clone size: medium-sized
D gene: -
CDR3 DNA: TGTGCCAGCAGTTTAGACGGGGTAGAAGGAGGCTACGAGCAGTACTTC
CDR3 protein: CASSLDGVEGGYEQYF

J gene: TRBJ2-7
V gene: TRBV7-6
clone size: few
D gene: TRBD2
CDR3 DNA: TGTGCCAGCAGCGCCGTGACTAGCGCTTCCTACGAGCAGTACTTC
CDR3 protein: CASSAVTSASYEQYF

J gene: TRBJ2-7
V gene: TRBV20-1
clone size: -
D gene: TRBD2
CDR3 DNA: TGCAGTGCCCCTACGACTAGCGGCTTCAACGAGCAGTACTTC
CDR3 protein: CSAPTTSGFNEQYF

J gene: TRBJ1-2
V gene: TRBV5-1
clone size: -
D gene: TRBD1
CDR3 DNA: TGCGCCAGCAGCTTGGGGCCCCCAGGGGGCGCGGGAGTCTACACCTTC
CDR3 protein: CASSLGPPGGAGVYTF

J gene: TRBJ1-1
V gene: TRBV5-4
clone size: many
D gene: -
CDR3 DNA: TGTGCCAGCAACCCGAGGGGGGGTGAGGTCACTGAAGCTTTCTTT
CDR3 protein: CASNPRGGEVTEAFF

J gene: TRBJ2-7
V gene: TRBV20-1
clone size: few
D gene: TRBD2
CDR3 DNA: TGCAGTGCCCGTCGACCCAGCGGGAGCGTCTACGAGCAGTACTTC
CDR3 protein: CSARRPSGSVYEQYF

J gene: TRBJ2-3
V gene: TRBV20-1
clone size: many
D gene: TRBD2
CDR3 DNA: TGCAGTGCCGGACTAGCGTCTAGCACAGATACGCAGTATTTT
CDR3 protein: CSAGLASSTDTQYF

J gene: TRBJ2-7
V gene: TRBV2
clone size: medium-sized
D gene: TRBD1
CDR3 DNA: TGTGCCAGCACGGGACAGGGGAGTGTCTCCTACGAGCAGTACTTC
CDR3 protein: CASTGQGSVSYEQYF

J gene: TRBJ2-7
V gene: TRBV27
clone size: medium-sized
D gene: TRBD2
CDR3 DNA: TGTGCCAGCAGTTTAGGGACTAGCGGAACCTACGAGCAGTACTTC
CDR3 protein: CASSLGTSGTYEQYF

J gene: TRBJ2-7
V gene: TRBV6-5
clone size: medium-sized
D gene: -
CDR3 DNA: TGTGCCAGCAGTTACAGGGGGTCCTACGAGCAGTACTTC
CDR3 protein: CASSYRGSYEQYF

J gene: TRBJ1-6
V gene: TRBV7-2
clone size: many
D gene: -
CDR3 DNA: TGTGCCAGCAGCTCCGGGACGGCGGTTGTTTCACCCCTCCACTTT
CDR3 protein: CASSSGTAVVSPLHF